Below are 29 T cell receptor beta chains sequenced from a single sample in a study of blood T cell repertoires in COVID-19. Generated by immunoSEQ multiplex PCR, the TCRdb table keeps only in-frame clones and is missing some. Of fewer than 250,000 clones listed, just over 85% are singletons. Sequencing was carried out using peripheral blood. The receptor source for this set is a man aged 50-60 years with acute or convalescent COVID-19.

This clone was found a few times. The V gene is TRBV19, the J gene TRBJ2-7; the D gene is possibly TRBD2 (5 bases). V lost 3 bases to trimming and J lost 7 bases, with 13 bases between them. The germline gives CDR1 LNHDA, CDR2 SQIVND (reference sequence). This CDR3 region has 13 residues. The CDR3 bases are TGTGCCAGTAGTATGTACGGAGGTGGTGAGCAGTACTTC. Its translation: CASSMYGGGEQYF. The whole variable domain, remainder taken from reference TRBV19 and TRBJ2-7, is DGGITQSPKYLFRKEGQNVTLSCEQNLNHDAMYWYRQDPGQGLRLIYYSQIVNDFQKGDIAEGYSVSREKKESFPLTVTSAQKNPTAFYLCASSMYGGGEQYFGPGTRLTVT.

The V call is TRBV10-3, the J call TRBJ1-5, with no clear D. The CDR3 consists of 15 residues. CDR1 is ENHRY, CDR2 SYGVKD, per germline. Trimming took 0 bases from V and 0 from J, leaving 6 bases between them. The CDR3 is CAISESRYSNQPQHF. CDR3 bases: TGTGCCATCAGTGAGTCCCGGTATAGCAATCAGCCCCAGCATTTT.

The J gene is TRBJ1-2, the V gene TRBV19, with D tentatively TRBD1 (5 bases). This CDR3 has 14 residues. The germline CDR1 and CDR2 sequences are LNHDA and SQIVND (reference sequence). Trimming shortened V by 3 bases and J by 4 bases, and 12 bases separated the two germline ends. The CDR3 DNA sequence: TGTGCCAGTAGTATTACCAGGGTACCCTATGGCTACACCTTC. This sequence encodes CASSITRVPYGYTF.

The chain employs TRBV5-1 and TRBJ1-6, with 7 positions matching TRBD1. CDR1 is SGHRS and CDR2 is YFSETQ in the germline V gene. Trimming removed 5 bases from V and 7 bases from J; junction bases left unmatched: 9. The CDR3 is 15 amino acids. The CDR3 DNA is TGCGCCAGCAGGCCTGAGACAGGGCCAAATTCACCCCTCCACTTT. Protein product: CASRPETGPNSPLHF.

CDR3 bases: TGTGCCAGCAGCTTGCGTGGGACTTCAAGTTCACCCCTCCACTTT. Its protein product is CASSLRGTSSSPLHF. This chain uses TRBV5-6 with TRBJ1-6; D is perhaps TRBD1 (5 bases). Germline-derived CDR1 and CDR2 are SGHDT and YYEEEE. The germline V and J ends were trimmed by 1 base and 9 bases, with 14 bases remaining between them. The CDR3 covers 15 residues.

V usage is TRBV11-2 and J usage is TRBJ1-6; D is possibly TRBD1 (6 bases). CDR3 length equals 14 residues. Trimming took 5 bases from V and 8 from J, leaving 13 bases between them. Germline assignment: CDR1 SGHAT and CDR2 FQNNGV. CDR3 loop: CASSLTGLDSPLHF. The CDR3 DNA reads TGTGCCAGCAGCCTTACAGGGTTGGATTCACCCCTCCACTTT.

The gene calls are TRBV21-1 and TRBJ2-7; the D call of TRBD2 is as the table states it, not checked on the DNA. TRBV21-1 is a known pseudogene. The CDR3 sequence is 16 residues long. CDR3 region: CASSTQTRGSVYEQYF. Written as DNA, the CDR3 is TGTGCCAGCAGCACTCAGACACGGGGGTCTGTCTACGAGCAGTACTTC.

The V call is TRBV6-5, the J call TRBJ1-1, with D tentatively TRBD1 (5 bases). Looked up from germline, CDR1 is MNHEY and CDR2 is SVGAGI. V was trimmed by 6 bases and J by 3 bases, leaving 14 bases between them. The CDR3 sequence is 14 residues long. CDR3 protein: CASRRQTTYTEAFF. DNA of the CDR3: TGTGCCAGCAGGCGACAGACCACTTACACTGAAGCTTTCTTT.

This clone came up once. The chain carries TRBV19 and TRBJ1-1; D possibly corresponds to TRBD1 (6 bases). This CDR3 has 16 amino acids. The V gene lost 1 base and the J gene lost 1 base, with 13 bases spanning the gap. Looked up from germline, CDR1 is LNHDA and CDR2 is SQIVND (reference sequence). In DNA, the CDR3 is TGTGCCAGTAGTATAGGGTCCGGGACACCGAACACTGAAGCTTTCTTT. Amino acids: CASSIGSGTPNTEAFF. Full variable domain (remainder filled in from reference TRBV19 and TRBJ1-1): DGGITQSPKYLFRKEGQNVTLSCEQNLNHDAMYWYRQDPGQGLRLIYYSQIVNDFQKGDIAEGYSVSREKKESFPLTVTSAQKNPTAFYLCASSIGSGTPNTEAFFGQGTRLTVV.

DNA of the CDR3: TGTGCCAGCAGCGTCACTAGCGGGGGGCCGAGGGGCAATGAGCAGTTCTTC. Its translation is CASSVTSGGPRGNEQFF. This rearrangement joins TRBV9 to TRBJ2-1; TRBD2 aligns across 12 bases. The germline CDR1 and CDR2 sequences are SGDLS and YYNGEE. Trimming took 2 bases from V and 6 from J; bases not matched to a gene: 9. The CDR3 extends over 17 amino acids.

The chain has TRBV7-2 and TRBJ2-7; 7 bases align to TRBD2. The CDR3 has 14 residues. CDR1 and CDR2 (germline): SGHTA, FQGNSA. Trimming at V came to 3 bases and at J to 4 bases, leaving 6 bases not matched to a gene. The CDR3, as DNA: TGTGCCAGCAGCTTTGGGGGGGAAATATACGAGCAGTACTTC. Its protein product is CASSFGGEIYEQYF.

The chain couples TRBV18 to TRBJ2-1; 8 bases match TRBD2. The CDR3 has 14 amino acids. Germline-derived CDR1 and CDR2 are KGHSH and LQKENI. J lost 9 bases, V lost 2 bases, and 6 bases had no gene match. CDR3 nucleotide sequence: TGTGCCAGCTCACCAGTCGGGGGGGCTGGTGAGCAGTTCTTC. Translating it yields CASSPVGGAGEQFF.

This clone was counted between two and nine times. The CDR3 sequence: CASSARTGEKEQYF. The CDR3 DNA is TGTGCCAGCAGCGCCCGGACAGGGGAGAAAGAGCAGTACTTC. The chain uses TRBV7-2 and TRBJ2-7; 9 nucleotides line up with TRBD1. V trimming: 5 bases; J trimming: 7 bases; junction bases outside the gene matches: 9. The CDR3 runs 14 residues. Germline assignment: CDR1 SGHTA and CDR2 FQGNSA.

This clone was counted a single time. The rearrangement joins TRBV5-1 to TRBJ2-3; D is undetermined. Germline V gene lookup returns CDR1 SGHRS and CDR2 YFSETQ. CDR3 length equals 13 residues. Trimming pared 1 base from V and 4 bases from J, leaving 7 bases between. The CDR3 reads CASSLTPPDTQYF. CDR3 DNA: TGCGCCAGCAGCTTGACTCCTCCAGATACGCAGTATTTT.

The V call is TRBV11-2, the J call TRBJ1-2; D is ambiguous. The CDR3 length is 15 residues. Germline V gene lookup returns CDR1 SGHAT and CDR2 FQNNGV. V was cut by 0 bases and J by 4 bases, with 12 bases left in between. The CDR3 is CASSLDPGSGYGYTF. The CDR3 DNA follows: TGTGCCAGCAGCTTAGACCCGGGTTCGGGCTATGGCTACACCTTC.

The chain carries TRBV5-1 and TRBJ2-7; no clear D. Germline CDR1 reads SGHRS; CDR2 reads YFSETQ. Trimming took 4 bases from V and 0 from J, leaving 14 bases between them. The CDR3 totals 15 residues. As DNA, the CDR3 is TGCGCCAGCAGCCAAGACCCGACTTACTCCTACGAGCAGTACTTC. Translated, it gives CASSQDPTYSYEQYF.

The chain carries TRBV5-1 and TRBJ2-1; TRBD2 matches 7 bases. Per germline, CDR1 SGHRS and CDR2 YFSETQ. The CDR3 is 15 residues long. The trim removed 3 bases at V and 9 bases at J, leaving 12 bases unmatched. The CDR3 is CASSSSGARPIEQFF. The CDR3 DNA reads TGCGCCAGCAGCTCAAGCGGGGCCCGCCCCATTGAGCAGTTCTTC.

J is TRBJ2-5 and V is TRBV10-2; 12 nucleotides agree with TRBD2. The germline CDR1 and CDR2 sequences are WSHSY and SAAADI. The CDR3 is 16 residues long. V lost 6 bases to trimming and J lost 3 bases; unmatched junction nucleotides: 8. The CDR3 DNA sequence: TGCGCCAGCAGGCTCTCCCGACTAGCGGGGGAAGAGACCCAGTACTTC. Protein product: CASRLSRLAGEETQYF.

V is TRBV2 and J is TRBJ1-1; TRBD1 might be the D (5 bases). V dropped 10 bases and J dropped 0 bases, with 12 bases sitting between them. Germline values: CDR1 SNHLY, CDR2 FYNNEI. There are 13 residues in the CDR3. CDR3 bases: TGTGCCACCACGGGGGGGTTGAACACTGAAGCTTTCTTT. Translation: CATTGGLNTEAFF.

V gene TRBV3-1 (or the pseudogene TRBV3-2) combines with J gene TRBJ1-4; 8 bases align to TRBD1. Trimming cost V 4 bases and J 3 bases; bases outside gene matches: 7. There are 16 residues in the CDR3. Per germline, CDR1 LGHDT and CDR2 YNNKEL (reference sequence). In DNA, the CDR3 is TGTGCCAGCAGCCTCCGGACAGGGCGACCTAATGAAAAACTGTTTTTT. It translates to CASSLRTGRPNEKLFF.

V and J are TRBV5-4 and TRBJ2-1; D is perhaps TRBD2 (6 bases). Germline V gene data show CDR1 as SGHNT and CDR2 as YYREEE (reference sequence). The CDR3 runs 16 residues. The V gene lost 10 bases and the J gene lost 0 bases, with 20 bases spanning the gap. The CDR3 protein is CAGNWRGGASYNEQFF. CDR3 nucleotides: TGTGCCGGCAATTGGAGGGGCGGGGCCTCCTACAATGAGCAGTTCTTC.

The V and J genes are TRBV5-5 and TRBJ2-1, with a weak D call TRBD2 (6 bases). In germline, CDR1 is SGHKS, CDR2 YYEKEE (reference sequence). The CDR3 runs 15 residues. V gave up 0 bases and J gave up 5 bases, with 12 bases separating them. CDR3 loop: CASSLAGGFDNEQFF. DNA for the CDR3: TGTGCCAGCAGCTTGGCCGGGGGTTTCGACAATGAGCAGTTCTTC. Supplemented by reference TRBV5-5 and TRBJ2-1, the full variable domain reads DAGVTQSPTHLIKTRGQQVTLRCSPISGHKSVSWYQQVLGQGPQFIFQYYEKEERGRGNFPDRFSARQFPNYSSELNVNALLLGDSALYLCASSLAGGFDNEQFFGPGTRLTVL.

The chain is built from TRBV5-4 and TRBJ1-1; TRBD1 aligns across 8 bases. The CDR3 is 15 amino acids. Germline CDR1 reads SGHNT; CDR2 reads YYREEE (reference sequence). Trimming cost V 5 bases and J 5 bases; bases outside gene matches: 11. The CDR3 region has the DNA TGTGCCAGCAGTTCCGTGGACAGGGATATGACTGAAGCTTTCTTT. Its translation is CASSSVDRDMTEAFF.

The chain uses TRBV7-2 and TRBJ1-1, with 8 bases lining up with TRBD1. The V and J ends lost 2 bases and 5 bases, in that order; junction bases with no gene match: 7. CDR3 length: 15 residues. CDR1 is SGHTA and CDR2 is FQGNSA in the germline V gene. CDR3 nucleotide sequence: TGTGCCAGCAGCTTACAATCGACAGGGGTAACTGAAGCTTTCTTT. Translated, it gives CASSLQSTGVTEAFF.

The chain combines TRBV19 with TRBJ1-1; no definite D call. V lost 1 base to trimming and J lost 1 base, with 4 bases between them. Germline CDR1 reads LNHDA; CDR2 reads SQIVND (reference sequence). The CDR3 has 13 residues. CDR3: CASSIGQNTEAFF. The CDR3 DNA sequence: TGTGCCAGTAGTATAGGTCAGAACACTGAAGCTTTCTTT. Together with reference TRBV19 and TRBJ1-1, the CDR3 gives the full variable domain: DGGITQSPKYLFRKEGQNVTLSCEQNLNHDAMYWYRQDPGQGLRLIYYSQIVNDFQKGDIAEGYSVSREKKESFPLTVTSAQKNPTAFYLCASSIGQNTEAFFGQGTRLTVV.

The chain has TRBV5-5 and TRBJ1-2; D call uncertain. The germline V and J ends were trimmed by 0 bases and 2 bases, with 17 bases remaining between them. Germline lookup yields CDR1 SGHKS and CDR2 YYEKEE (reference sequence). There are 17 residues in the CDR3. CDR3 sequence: CASSLDVTSNLNYGYTF. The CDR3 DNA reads TGTGCCAGCAGCTTGGACGTGACATCGAACCTAAACTATGGCTACACCTTC.

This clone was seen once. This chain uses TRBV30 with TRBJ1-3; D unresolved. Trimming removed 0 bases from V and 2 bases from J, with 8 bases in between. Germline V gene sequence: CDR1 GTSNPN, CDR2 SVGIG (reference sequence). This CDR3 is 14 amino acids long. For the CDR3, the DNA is TGTGCCTGGAGTGTATCGTCAGCTGGAAACACCATATATTTT. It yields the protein CAWSVSSAGNTIYF. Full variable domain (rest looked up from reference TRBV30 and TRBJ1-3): SQTIHQWPATLVQPVGSPLSLECTVEGTSNPNLYWYRQAAGRGLQLLFYSVGIGQISSEVPQNLSASRPQDRQFILSSKKLLLSDSGFYLCAWSVSSAGNTIYFGEGSWLTVV.

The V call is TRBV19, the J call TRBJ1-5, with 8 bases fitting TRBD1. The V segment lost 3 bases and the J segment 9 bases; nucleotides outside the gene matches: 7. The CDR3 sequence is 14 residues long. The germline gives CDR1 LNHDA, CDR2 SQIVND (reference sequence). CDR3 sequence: CASSIQGARGPQHF. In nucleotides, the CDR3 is TGTGCCAGTAGTATCCAGGGGGCACGGGGGCCCCAGCATTTT.

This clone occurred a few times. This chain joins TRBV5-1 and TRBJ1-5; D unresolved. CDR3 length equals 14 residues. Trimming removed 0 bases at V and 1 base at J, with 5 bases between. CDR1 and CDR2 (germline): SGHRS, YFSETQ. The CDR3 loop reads CASSLDGSNQPQHF. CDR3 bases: TGCGCCAGCAGCTTGGACGGGAGCAATCAGCCCCAGCATTTT. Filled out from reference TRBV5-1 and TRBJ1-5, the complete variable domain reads KAGVTQTPRYLIKTRGQQVTLSCSPISGHRSVSWYQQTPGQGLQFLFEYFSETQRNKGNFPGRFSGRQFSNSRSEMNVSTLELGDSALYLCASSLDGSNQPQHFGDGTRLSIL.